The source of this T cell receptor (beta chain) is a study of sequential checkpoint blockade in melanoma. Sample treatment: randomized to nivolumab then ipilimumab (arm A) or the reverse (arm B). Data came from immunoSEQ multiplex PCR; TCRdb stores just in-frame clones and leaves some out. The sample has tens of thousands of clones, 84% seen once. This clone was detected a few times. This specimen includes other DNA sequences encoding the same CDR3. This CDR3 comprises 14 residues. The V and J ends lost 0 bases and 4 bases respectively, with 6 bases between them. Germline lookup yields CDR1 MRHNA and CDR2 SNTAGT.

The sample consisted of CD8+ T cells sorted from blood (inferred from file names), taken from a patient given nivolumab and ipilimumab in sequence. The gene calls are TRBV6-4 and TRBJ2-2, with D maybe TRBD2 (6 bases). The receptor was isolated from a human donor with melanoma. The CDR3 DNA reads as TGTGCCAGCAGTGACTCCGGGGGCACCGGGGAGCTGTTTTTT. It codes for CASSDSGGTGELFF.